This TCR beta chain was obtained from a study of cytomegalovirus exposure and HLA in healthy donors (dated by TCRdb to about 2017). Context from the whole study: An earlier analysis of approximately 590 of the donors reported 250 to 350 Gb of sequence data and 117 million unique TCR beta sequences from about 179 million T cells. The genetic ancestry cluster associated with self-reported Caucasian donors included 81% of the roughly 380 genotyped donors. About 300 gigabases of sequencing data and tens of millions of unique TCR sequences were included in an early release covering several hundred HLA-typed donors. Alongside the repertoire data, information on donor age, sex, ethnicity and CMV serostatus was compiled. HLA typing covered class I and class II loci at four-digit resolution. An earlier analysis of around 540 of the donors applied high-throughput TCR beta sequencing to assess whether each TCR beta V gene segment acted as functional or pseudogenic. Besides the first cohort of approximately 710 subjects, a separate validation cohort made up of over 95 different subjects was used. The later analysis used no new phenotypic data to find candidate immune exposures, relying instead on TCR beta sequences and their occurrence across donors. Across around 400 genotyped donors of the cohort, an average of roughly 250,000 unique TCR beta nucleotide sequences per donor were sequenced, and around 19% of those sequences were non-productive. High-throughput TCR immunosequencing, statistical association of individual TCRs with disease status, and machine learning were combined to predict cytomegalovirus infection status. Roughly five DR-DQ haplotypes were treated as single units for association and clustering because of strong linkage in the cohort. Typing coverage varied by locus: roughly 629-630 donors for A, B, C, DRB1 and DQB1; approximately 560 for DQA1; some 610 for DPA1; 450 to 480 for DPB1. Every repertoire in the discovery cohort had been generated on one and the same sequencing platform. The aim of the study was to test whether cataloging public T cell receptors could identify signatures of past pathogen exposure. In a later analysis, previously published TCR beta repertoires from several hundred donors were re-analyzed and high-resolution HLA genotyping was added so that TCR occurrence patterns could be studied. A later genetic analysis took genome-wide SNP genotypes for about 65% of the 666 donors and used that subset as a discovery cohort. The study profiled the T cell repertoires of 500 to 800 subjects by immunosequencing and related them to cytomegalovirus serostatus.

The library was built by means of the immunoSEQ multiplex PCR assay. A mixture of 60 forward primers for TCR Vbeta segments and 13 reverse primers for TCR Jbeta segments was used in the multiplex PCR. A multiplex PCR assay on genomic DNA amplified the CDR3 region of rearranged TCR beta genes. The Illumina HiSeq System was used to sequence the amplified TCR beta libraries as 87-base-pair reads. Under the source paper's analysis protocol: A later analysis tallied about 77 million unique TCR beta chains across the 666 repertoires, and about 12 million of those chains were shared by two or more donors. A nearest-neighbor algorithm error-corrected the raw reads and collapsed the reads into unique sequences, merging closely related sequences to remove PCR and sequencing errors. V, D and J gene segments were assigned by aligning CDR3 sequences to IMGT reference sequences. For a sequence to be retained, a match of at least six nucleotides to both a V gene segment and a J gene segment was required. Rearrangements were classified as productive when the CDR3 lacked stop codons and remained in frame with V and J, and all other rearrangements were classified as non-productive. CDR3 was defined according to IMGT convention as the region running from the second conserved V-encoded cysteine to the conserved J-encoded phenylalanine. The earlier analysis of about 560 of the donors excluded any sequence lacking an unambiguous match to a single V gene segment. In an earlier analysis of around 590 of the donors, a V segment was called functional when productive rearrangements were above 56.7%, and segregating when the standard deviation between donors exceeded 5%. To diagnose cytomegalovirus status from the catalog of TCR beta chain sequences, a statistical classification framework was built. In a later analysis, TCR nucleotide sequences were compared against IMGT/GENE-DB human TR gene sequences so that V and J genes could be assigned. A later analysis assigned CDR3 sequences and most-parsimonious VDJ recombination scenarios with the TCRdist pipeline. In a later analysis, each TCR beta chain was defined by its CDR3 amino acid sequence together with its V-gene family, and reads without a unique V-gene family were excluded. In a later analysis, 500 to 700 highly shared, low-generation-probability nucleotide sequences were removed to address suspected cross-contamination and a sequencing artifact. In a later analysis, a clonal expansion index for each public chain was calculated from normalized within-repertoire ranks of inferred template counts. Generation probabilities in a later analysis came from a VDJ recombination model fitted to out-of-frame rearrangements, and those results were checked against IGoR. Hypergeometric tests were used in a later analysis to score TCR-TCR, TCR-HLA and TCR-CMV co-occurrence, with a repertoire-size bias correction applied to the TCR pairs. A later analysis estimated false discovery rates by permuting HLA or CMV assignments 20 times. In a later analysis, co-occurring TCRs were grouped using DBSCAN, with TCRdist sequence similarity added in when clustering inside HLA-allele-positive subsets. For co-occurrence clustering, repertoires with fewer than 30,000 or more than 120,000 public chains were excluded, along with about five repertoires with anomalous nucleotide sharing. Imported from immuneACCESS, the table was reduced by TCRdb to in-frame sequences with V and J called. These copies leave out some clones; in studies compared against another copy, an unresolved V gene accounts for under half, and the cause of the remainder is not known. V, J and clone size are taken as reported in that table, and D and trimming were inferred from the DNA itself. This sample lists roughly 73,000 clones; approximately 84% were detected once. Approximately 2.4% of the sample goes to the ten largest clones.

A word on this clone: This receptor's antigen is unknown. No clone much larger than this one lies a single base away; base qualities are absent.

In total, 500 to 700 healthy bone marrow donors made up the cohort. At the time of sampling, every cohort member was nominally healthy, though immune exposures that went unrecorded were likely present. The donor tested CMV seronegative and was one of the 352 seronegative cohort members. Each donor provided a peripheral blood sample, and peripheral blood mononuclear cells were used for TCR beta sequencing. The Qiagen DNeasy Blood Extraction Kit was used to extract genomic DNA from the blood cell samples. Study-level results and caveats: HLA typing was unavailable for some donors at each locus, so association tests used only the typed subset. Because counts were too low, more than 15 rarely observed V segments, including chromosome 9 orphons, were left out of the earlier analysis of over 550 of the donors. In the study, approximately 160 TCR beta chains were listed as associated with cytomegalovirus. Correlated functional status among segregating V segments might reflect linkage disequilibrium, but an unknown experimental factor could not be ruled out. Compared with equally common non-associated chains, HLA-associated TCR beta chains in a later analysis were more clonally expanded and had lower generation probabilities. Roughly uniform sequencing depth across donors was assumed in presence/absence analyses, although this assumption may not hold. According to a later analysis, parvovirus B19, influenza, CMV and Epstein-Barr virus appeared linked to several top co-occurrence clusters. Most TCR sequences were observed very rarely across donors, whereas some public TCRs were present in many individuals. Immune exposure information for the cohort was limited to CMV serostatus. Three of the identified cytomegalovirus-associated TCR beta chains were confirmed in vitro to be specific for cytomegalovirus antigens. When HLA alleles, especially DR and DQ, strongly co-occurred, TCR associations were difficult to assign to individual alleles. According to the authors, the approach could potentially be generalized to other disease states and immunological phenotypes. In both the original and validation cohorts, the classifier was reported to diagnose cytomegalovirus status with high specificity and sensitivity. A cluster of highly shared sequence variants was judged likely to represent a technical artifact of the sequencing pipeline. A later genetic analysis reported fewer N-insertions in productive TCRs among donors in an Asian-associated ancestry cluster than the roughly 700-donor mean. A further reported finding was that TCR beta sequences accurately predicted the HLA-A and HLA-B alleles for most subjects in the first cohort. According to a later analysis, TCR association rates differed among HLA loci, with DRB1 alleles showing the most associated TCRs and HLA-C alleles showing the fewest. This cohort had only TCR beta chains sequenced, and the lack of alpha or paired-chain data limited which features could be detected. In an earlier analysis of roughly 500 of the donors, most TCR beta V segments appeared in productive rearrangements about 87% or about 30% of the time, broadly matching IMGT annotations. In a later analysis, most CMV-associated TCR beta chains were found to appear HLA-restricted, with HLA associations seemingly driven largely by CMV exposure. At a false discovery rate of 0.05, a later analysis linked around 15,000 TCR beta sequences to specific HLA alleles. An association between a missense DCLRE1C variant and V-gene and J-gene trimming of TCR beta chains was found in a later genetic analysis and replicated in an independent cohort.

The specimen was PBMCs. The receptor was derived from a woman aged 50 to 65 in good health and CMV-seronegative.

The CDR3 reads as follows: CASSARTDRGTGELFF. The DNA is TGTGCCAGCAGCGCCCGGACTGACCGAGGCACCGGGGAGCTGTTTTTT. The sequence is built from TRBV9 and TRBJ2-2, and perhaps TRBD2 as D gene, on 5 matching bases. V is shortened by 3 bases, J by 4 bases, and the region joining them spans 16 bases. Sequences SGDLS (CDR1) and YYNGEE (CDR2) are obtained from the germline V gene. The cysteine opens and the phenylalanine closes a CDR3 of 16 amino acids. Only the CDR3 DNA is retained, 48 bases long and in frame from the first base.